Given below is one TCR beta chain in context. The antigen remains undetermined. CD8 cells classed as naive were CD45RO-negative and positively selected for CCR7, excluding terminally differentiated effector memory CD45RA+ cells. The germline V gene encodes CDR1 SGHDT and CDR2 YYEEEE. The CDR3 spans 15 residues. Unmatched junction bases numbered 10, after V lost 4 bases and J lost 6 bases. This table comes from immunoSEQ multiplex PCR, and its TCRdb copy is limited to in-frame clones, with some not included. This table has around 2,000,000 clones, around 96% appearing once. This sample was taken from a study of shared clonotypes between healthy human individuals. Whole-study findings and limits: Clonotypes shared by all four donors outscored non-shared clonotypes in generation probability.

The source is a man aged 18 to 35 in good health. Source material: naive CD8+ T cells sorted from blood. The chain is built from TRBV5-6 and TRBJ1-1; 9 bases agree with TRBD1. The CDR3 nucleotides read TGTGCCAGCAGCGCCCCGGGACAGGGATACCCTGAAGCTTTCTTT. The encoded protein is CASSAPGQGYPEAFF.